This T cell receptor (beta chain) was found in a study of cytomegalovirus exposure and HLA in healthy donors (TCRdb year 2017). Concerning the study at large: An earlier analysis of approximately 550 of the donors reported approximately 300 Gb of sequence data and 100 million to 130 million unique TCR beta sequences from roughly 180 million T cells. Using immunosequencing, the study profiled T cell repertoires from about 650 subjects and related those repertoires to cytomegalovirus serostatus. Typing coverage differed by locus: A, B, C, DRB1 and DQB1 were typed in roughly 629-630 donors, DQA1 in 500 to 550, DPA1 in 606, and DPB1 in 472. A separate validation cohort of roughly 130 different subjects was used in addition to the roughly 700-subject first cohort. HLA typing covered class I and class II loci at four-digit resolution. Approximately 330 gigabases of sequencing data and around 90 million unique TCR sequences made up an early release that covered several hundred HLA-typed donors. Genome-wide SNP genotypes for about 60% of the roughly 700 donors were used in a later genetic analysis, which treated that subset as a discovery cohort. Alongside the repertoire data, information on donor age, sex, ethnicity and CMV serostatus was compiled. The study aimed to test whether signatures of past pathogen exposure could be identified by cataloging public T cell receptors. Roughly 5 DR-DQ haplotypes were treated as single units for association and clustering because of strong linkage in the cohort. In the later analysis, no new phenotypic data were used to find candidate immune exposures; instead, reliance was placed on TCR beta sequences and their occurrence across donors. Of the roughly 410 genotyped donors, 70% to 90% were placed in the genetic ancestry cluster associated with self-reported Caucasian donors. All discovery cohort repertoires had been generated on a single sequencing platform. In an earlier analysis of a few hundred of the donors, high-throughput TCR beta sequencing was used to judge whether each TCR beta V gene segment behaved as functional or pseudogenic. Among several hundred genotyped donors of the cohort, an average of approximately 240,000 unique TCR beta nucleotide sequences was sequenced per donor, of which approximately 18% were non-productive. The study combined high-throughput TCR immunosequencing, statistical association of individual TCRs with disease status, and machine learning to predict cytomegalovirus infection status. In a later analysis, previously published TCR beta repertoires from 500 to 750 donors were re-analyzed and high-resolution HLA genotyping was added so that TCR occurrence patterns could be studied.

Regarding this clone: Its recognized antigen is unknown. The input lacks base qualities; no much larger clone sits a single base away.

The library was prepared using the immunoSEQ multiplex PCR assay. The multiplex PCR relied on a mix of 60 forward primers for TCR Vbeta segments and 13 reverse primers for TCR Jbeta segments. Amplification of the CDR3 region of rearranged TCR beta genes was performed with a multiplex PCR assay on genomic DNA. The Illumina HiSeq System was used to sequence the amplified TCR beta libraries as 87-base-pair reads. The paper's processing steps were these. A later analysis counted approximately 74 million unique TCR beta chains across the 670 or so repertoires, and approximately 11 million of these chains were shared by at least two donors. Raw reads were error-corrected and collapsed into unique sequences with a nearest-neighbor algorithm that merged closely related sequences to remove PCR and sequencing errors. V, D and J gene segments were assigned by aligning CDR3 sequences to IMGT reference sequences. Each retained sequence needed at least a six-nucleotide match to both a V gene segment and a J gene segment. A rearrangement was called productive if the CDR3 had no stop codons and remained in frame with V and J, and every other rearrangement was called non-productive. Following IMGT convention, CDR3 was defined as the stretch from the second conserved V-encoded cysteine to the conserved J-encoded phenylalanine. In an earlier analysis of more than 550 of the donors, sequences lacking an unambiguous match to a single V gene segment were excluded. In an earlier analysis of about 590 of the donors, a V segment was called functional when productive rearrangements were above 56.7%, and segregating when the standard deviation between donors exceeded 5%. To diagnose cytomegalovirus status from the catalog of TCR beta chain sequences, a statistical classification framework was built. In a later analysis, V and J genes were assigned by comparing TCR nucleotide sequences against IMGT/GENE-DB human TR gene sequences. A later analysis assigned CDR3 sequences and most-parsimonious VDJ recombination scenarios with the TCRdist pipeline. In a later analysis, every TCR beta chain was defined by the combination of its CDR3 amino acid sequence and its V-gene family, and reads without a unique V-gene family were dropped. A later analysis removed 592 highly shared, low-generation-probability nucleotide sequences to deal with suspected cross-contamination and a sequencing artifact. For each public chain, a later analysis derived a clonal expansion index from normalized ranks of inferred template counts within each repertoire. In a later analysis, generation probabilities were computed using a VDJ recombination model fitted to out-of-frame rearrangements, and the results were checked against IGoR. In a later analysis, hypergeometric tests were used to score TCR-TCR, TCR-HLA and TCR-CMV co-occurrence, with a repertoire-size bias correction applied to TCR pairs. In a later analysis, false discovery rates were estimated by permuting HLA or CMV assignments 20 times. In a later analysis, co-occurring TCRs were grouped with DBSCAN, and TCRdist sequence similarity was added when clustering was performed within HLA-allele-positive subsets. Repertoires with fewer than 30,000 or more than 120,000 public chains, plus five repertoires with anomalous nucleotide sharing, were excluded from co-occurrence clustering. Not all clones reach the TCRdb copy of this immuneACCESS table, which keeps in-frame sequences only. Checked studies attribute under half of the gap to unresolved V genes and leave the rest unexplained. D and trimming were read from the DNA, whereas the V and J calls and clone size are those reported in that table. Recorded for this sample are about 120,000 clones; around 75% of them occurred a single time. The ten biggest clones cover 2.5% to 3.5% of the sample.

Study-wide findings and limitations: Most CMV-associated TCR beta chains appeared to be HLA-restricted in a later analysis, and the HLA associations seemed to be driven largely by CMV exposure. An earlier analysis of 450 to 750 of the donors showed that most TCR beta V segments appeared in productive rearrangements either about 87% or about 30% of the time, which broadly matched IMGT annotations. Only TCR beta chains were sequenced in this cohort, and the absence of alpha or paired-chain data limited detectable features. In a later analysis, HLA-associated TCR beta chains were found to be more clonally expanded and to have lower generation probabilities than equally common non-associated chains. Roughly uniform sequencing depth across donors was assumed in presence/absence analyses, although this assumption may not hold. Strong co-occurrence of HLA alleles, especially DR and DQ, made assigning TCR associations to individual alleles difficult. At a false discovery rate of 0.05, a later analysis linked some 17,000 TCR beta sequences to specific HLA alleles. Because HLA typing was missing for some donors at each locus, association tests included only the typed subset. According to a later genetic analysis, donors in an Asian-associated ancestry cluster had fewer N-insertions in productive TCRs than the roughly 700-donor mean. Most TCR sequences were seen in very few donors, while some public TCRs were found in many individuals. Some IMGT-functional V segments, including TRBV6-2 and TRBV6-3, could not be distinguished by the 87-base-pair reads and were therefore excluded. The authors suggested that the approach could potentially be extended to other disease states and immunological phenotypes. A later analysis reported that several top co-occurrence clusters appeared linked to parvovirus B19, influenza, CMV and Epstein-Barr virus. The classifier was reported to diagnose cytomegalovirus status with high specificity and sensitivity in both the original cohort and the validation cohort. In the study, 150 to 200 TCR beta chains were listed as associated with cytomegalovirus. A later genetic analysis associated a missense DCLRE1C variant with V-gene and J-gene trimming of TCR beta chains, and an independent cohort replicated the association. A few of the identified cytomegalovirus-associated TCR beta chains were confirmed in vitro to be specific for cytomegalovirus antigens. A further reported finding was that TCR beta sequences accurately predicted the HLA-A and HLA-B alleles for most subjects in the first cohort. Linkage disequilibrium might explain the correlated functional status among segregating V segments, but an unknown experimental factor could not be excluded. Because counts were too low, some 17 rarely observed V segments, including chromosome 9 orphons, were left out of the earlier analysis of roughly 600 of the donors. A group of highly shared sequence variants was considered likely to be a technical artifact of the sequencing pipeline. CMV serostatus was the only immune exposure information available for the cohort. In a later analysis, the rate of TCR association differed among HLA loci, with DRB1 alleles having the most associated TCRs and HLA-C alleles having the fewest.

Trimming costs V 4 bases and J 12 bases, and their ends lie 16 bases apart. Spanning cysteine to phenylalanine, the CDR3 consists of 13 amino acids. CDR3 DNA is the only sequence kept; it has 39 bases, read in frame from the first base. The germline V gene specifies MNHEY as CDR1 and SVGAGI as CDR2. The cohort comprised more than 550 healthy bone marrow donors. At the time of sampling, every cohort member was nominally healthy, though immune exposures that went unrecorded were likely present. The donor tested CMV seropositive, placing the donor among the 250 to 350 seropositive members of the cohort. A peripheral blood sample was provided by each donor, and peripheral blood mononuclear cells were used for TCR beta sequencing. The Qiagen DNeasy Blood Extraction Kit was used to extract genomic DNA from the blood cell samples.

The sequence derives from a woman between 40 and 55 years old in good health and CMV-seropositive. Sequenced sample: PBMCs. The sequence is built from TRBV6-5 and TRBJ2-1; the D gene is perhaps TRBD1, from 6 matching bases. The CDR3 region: CASSFPGGERQFF. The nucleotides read TGTGCCAGCAGTTTTCCTGGGGGCGAAAGGCAGTTCTTC.